The TCR beta chain under discussion was sequenced for a study of control samples from healthy donors and cancer patients (dated by TCRdb to the early 2020s). On this clone: The specificity of this receptor is unknown. Per-base qualities were not stored, and no clone one base away is much larger.

The CDR3 has 15 amino acids, counting the end cysteine and phenylalanine. Kept here is only the CDR3 DNA, which spans 45 bases and is read in frame from base 1. CDR1 and CDR2 are drawn from the germline V gene: SQVTM, ANQGSEA. V is cut by 4 bases and J by 2 bases, and the space between the germline ends is 18 bases. The receptor library was made with the immunoSEQ multiplex PCR assay. TCRdb's version of the immuneACCESS table is confined to in-frame rearrangements and falls short of the full clone set. An unresolved V gene accounts for under half of the shortfall where checked; the remainder is of unknown origin. For this sample there are 350,000 to 450,000 clones; approximately 92% appear just once. Around 6.5% of the sample rests with the top ten.

The sample was PBMCs. The TCR was taken from a man aged 35-49 years with head and neck cancer. The chain employs TRBV29-1 and TRBJ2-7, with no confident D gene call. The nucleotides are TGCAGCGTTGGAATGGACCGCTTGGCGGCCTACGAGCAGTACTTC. This codes for CSVGMDRLAAYEQYF.